The next 25 T cell receptor beta chains were all read from a single sample in a study of T-cell reconstitution after alpha-beta-depleted transplantation in children. TCRbeta library preparation incorporated unique molecular identifiers. TCRdb ran MiXCR on the PCR reads and lists one entry per CDR3 protein. This sample has hundreds of thousands of distinct CDR3 sequences, with around 15% found just once. Material: PBMCs, mostly from graft donor cells, obtained 360 days after TCRalphabeta/CD19-depleted stem cell transplant. The receptors derive from a boy under two years old who had a stem cell transplant for Wiskott-Aldrich syndrome, so the T cells may come from the graft donor.

This sequence joins TRBV12-3 or TRBV12-4 and TRBJ2-1; no clear D. CDR3 size: 14 residues. Trimming took 8 bases from V and 5 from J, leaving 16 bases between them. The CDR3 coding sequence is TGTGCCAGCCTACAGAAGGGCCGAAACAATGAGCAGTTCTTC. Translating gives CASLQKGRNNEQFF.

This clonotype was observed a handful of times. This rearrangement joins TRBV12-3 or TRBV12-4 to TRBJ1-3, with D maybe TRBD1 (6 bases). This CDR3 has 17 amino acids. The germline V and J ends were trimmed by 2 bases and 0 bases, with 14 bases remaining between them. In DNA, the CDR3 is TGTGCCAGCAGTTTATGGGGGGACACCAGCTCTGGAAACACCATATATTTT. Protein product: CASSLWGDTSSGNTIYF.

CDR3 sequence (DNA): TGTGCCATCAGTGAAGGGAACAGCTACGAGCAGTACTTC. Translating it yields CAISEGNSYEQYF. The chain has TRBV10-3 and TRBJ2-7, with D uncertain. Deletions cut 3 bases from V and 3 bases from J, with 9 bases between. Germline values: CDR1 ENHRY, CDR2 SYGVKD. The CDR3 is 13 amino acids.

This clonotype was counted between two and nine times. This chain joins TRBV10-3 and TRBJ1-2; D ambiguous. CDR1 is ENHRY, CDR2 SYGVKD, per germline. V was pared by 7 bases and J by 8 bases, with 14 bases between. This CDR3 has 12 amino acids. The CDR3 spells CAIKLSGRGYTF. CDR3 nucleotide sequence: TGTGCCATCAAGCTAAGTGGGAGAGGCTACACCTTC.

Only a few counts were recorded for this clonotype. The chain is built from TRBV7-9 and TRBJ2-7; 10 bases are shared with TRBD2. From germline, CDR1 is SEHNR and CDR2 FQNEAQ (reference sequence). J gave up 2 bases and V 3 bases, and 7 bases lay outside the gene matches. The CDR3 extends over 16 amino acids. In DNA, the CDR3 is TGTGCCAGCAGCTTTTCCAGGACTAGCGGACCCTACGAGCAGTACTTC. The encoded protein is CASSFSRTSGPYEQYF.

The rearrangement joins TRBV2 to TRBJ2-3; D may be TRBD1 (6 bases). Trimming took off 6 bases at V and 6 bases at J, with 16 bases between the two ends. CDR1 is SNHLY, CDR2 FYNNEI, per germline. CDR3 length: 14 amino acids. The DNA of the CDR3 is TGTGCCAGCAGGGGAATGAGGGGGTCTGATACGCAGTATTTT. Its translation is CASRGMRGSDTQYF.

The gene calls are TRBV30 and TRBJ1-5; 11 nucleotides match TRBD1. With V trimmed by 1 base and J by 5 bases, 1 base remained unmatched. Germline V gene sequence: CDR1 GTSNPN, CDR2 SVGIG (reference sequence). The CDR3 length is 14 residues. CDR3 sequence reads: CAWSEGQGDQPQHF. DNA of the CDR3: TGTGCCTGGAGTGAGGGACAGGGGGATCAGCCCCAGCATTTT.

This clonotype was seen a handful of times. The gene calls are TRBV3-1 and TRBJ2-2, with 7 nucleotides matching TRBD2. The CDR3 extends over 14 amino acids. The V and J ends lost 3 bases and 5 bases, in that order; junction bases with no gene match: 3. Per the germline V gene, CDR1 is LGHDT and CDR2 is YNNKEL (reference sequence). The CDR3 nucleotides are TGTGCCAGCAGCCACAGAGCGGGGACCGGGGAGCTGTTTTTT. Its translation: CASSHRAGTGELFF. The full variable domain, rest sourced from reference TRBV3-1 and TRBJ2-2, is DTAVSQTPKYLVTQMGNDKSIKCEQNLGHDTMYWYKQDSKKFLKIMFSYNNKELIINETVPNRFSPKSPDKAHLNLHINSLELGDSAVYFCASSHRAGTGELFFGEGSRLTVL.

J is TRBJ2-4 and V is TRBV9, with TRBD2 matching 11 bases. This CDR3 region has 18 residues. V lost 3 bases to trimming and J lost 3 bases; unmatched junction nucleotides: 11. Germline lookup yields CDR1 SGDLS and CDR2 YYNGEE. CDR3 sequence: CASSDPLLAGVGKNIQYF. In DNA, the CDR3 is TGTGCCAGCAGCGACCCTTTACTAGCGGGAGTGGGCAAAAACATTCAGTACTTC.

Only a few counts were recorded for this clonotype. The rearrangement joins TRBV3-1 to TRBJ2-6; tentatively, D is TRBD1 (5 bases). Germline V lookup: CDR1 LGHDT, CDR2 YNNKEL (reference sequence). With 0 bases removed from V and 0 bases from J, the gap between germline ends came to 12 bases. This CDR3 is 18 amino acids long. The CDR3 DNA is TGTGCCAGCAGCCAAGAAGCCAGGGTAACCTCTGGGGCCAACGTCCTGACTTTC. Protein product: CASSQEARVTSGANVLTF.

The CDR3 region has the DNA TGTGCCAGCAGCTTAGGGGTCTTAGCGGGGGGGCCCTATACGCAGTATTTT. Amino acid sequence: CASSLGVLAGGPYTQYF. The chain uses TRBV7-8 and TRBJ2-3; 11 bases line up with TRBD2. From germline, CDR1 is SGHVS and CDR2 FQNEAQ. The CDR3 has 17 amino acids. V trimming: 1 base; J trimming: 7 bases; junction bases outside the gene matches: 10.

V and J are TRBV5-4 and TRBJ2-3, with D perhaps given as TRBD1 or TRBD2 (6 bases each). V was trimmed by 0 bases and J by 3 bases, leaving 20 bases between them. The CDR3 runs 18 residues. Germline lookup yields CDR1 SGHNT and CDR2 YYREEE (reference sequence). The CDR3 sequence: CASSLGPLRGGGTDTQYF. DNA of the CDR3: TGTGCCAGCAGCTTGGGTCCCCTTCGCGGAGGGGGGACAGATACGCAGTATTTT.

This clonotype has only one observation. The gene calls are TRBV28 and TRBJ2-6; possibly TRBD1 for D (6 bases). This CDR3 is 19 amino acids long. V dropped 3 bases and J dropped 2 bases, with 20 bases sitting between them. Germline V gene sequence: CDR1 MDHEN, CDR2 SYDVKM. For the CDR3, the DNA is TGTGCCAGCAGTTTTGAGCCCGGGACATACCCTCCTGGGGCCAACGTCCTGACTTTC. Its translation is CASSFEPGTYPPGANVLTF.

The chain uses TRBV15 and TRBJ2-4, with a weak D call TRBD2 (6 bases). CDR3 length: 16 amino acids. Germline CDR1 and CDR2: LNHNV and YYDKDF (reference sequence). Trimming left V 3 bases short and J 2 bases short, with 14 bases between. Written as DNA, the CDR3 is TGTGCCACCAGCAGGAAACTAGCTGCCCCCAAAAACATTCAGTACTTC. Translating it yields CATSRKLAAPKNIQYF.

There are a few counts of this clonotype. The chain employs TRBV3-1 and TRBJ2-3; D remains ambiguous. The germline gives CDR1 LGHDT, CDR2 YNNKEL (reference sequence). This CDR3 has 11 amino acids. Trimming took off 7 bases at V and 2 bases at J, with 4 bases between the two ends. In DNA, the CDR3 is TGTGCCAGCAAAAACACAGATACGCAGTATTTT. Its translation is CASKNTDTQYF.

The chain links TRBV12-3 or TRBV12-4 to TRBJ2-7; 11 bases are a match to TRBD1. The CDR3 consists of 15 residues. The V gene end was trimmed by 5 bases and the J gene end by 3 bases; junction bases not matched to a gene: 6. DNA of the CDR3: TGTGCCAGCAGTCCGCGGGACAGGGGGTACTACGAGCAGTACTTC. Translated: CASSPRDRGYYEQYF.

The rearrangement links TRBV15 to TRBJ2-1; D is uncertain. The V end was cut by 0 bases, the J end by 2 bases, with 20 bases between. The germline V gene has CDR1 LNHNV and CDR2 YYDKDF (reference sequence). This CDR3 is built from 19 residues. The CDR3 loop reads CATSRDRYYSCSTYNEQFF. CDR3 DNA: TGTGCCACCAGCAGAGATCGGTATTATAGCTGTTCAACCTACAATGAGCAGTTCTTC.

Only a few counts were recorded for this clonotype. The chain uses TRBV21-1 and TRBJ1-1; TRBD1, the D gene given by the table, was not confirmed from the DNA. TRBV21-1 counts as a pseudogene. This CDR3 has 17 residues. The CDR3, as DNA: TGTGCCAGCAGCAGACGGACAGGGGCCAGTATGAACACTGAAGCTTTCTTT. Amino acid sequence: CASSRRTGASMNTEAFF.

The genes are TRBV5-1 and TRBJ2-2; D remains unclear. Looked up from germline, CDR1 is SGHRS and CDR2 is YFSETQ. The CDR3 has 14 amino acids. V gave up 5 bases and J gave up 0 bases, with 8 bases separating them. The DNA for the CDR3 is TGCGCCAGCAGAAAAACTACGAACACCGGGGAGCTGTTTTTT. It encodes CASRKTTNTGELFF.

The rearrangement uses TRBV7-9 and TRBJ2-7; D unclear. Between the trimmed V and J ends, which lost 4 bases and 2 bases, there was a span of 9 bases. Germline V gene sequence: CDR1 SEHNR, CDR2 FQNEAQ (reference sequence). The CDR3 totals 13 residues. CDR3 in DNA: TGTGCCAGCAGCTCGAACCACCCCTACGAGCAGTACTTC. Amino acids: CASSSNHPYEQYF.

This chain links TRBV7-2 with TRBJ2-2, with TRBD1 matching over 7 bases. The V and J ends lost 4 bases and 0 bases, in that order; junction bases with no gene match: 8. The CDR3 is made up of 17 amino acids. The germline CDR1 and CDR2 sequences are SGHTA and FQGNSA. The CDR3: CASSYKTGSPNTGELFF. CDR3 nucleotide sequence: TGTGCCAGCAGCTACAAGACAGGGTCACCGAACACCGGGGAGCTGTTTTTT.

V gene TRBV10-3 combines with J gene TRBJ2-3; 7 nucleotides line up with TRBD2. The V and J ends lost 4 bases and 0 bases, in that order; junction bases with no gene match: 4. This CDR3 contains 15 residues. Per the germline V gene, CDR1 is ENHRY and CDR2 is SYGVKD. The CDR3 DNA sequence: TGTGCCATCAGTGGGGTTAGCGGGAGCACAGATACGCAGTATTTT. It is translated as CAISGVSGSTDTQYF.

The V gene is TRBV24-1, the J gene TRBJ1-5; the D gene is possibly TRBD1 (6 bases). The CDR3 sequence is 14 residues long. Trimming cost V 6 bases and J 7 bases, with 15 bases left between them. Germline V gene sequence: CDR1 KGHDR, CDR2 SFDVKD. CDR3 in DNA: TGTGCCACCAGTCCTCCAGGGGTTGGACAGCCCCAGCATTTT. This sequence encodes CATSPPGVGQPQHF.

The sample holds many counts of this clonotype. V usage is TRBV25-1 and J usage is TRBJ1-1; D is perhaps TRBD1 (5 bases). This CDR3 is built from 11 residues. V was clipped by 5 bases and J by 7 bases, with 8 bases between them. Germline V gives CDR1 MGHDK, CDR2 SYGVNS. The CDR3 sequence is CASSWGSEAFF. CDR3 DNA sequence: TGTGCCAGCAGTTGGGGGAGTGAAGCTTTCTTT.

This clonotype was observed a few times. The chain is built from TRBV5-1 and TRBJ2-3, with TRBD1 identical over 12 bases. CDR3 length: 15 residues. The V gene end was trimmed by 6 bases and the J gene end by 5 bases; junction bases not matched to a gene: 7. Germline CDR1 and CDR2: SGHRS and YFSETQ. The CDR3 reads CASIPGTGGEDTQYF. DNA for the CDR3: TGCGCCAGCATTCCGGGGACAGGGGGCGAAGATACGCAGTATTTT. Full variable domain (remainder filled in from reference TRBV5-1 and TRBJ2-3): KAGVTQTPRYLIKTRGQQVTLSCSPISGHRSVSWYQQTPGQGLQFLFEYFSETQRNKGNFPGRFSGRQFSNSRSEMNVSTLELGDSALYLCASIPGTGGEDTQYFGPGTRLTVL.